The next 27 T cell receptor beta chains were all read from a single sample in a study of cytomegalovirus exposure and HLA in healthy donors. 13 Jbeta primers and 60 Vbeta primers were used for the PCR. Here immunoSEQ multiplex PCR was the method, and the copy in TCRdb shows in-frame clones only, minus some. Of some 190,000 clones listed, 70% to 90% were seen once; the top ten hold approximately 2.4%. The sample consisted of PBMCs. Every receptor here comes from a male donor in good health and CMV-seronegative.

This sequence joins TRBV6-1 and TRBJ2-7; D perhaps matches TRBD2 (5 bases). V was clipped by 7 bases and J by 0 bases, with 7 bases between them. Looked up from germline, CDR1 is MNHNS and CDR2 is SASEGT. CDR3 length: 12 amino acids. CDR3 in DNA: TGTGCCAGCAACGACTACTCCTACGAGCAGTACTTC. Translated, it gives CASNDYSYEQYF.

The rearrangement joins TRBV19 to TRBJ1-5; D not resolved. CDR1 is LNHDA and CDR2 is SQIVND in the germline V gene (reference sequence). Trimming removed 5 bases from V and 1 base from J, with 6 bases in between. The CDR3 totals 13 residues. DNA for the CDR3: TGTGCCAGTAGTCCCCCAAGCAATCAGCCCCAGCATTTT. The encoded protein is CASSPPSNQPQHF.

Worth noting for this clone: Other DNA sequences from this sample encode an identical CDR3 as well. The chain couples TRBV6-1 to TRBJ2-1; TRBD1 matches at 8 bases. Germline CDR1 and CDR2: MNHNS and SASEGT. V shed 4 bases and J 4 bases; nucleotides not matched to a gene: 18. The CDR3 consists of 19 residues. In DNA form, the CDR3 reads TGTGCCAGCAGTGCTCGGACAGGGTTTTTATGGGTTTTATACAATGAGCAGTTCTTC. Translated: CASSARTGFLWVLYNEQFF.

The chain recombines TRBV19 with TRBJ2-1, with 7 bases identical to TRBD2. The CDR3 spans 15 residues. V trimming: 6 bases; J trimming: 5 bases; junction bases outside the gene matches: 10. Germline V lookup: CDR1 LNHDA, CDR2 SQIVND (reference sequence). The CDR3 region has the DNA TGTGCCAGTAGGACCATGGGACTATCAAACAATGAGCAGTTCTTC. This sequence encodes CASRTMGLSNNEQFF.

Written as DNA, the CDR3 is TGTGCCAGCAGTTCAGGACAGGGTAGCGAAAAACTGTTTTTT. It yields the protein CASSSGQGSEKLFF. This sequence joins TRBV6-5 and TRBJ1-4; 8 bases line up with TRBD1. The length of the CDR3 is 14 residues. Trimming cost V 4 bases and J 8 bases; bases outside gene matches: 6. The germline V gene has CDR1 MNHEY and CDR2 SVGAGI.

This chain links TRBV9 with TRBJ2-2; D unclear. V was pared by 4 bases and J by 7 bases, with 8 bases between. Germline loops: CDR1 SGDLS, CDR2 YYNGEE. The CDR3 contains 12 residues. CDR3 bases: TGTGCCAGCAGCCCCCAGTTCGGGGAGCTGTTTTTT. The encoded protein is CASSPQFGELFF.

The CDR3 spells CSVELRVDETQYF. DNA of the CDR3: TGCAGCGTTGAACTGCGGGTGGATGAGACCCAGTACTTC. The chain links TRBV29-1 to TRBJ2-5; maybe TRBD2 (5 bases). Germline V gene lookup returns CDR1 SQVTM and CDR2 ANQGSEA. The CDR3 is 13 amino acids. Deletions cut 2 bases from V and 5 bases from J, with 12 bases between.

The chain employs TRBV6-1 and TRBJ2-1; TRBD2 matches at 8 bases. Germline V gene data show CDR1 as MNHNS and CDR2 as SASEGT. This CDR3 has 15 amino acids. Trimming removed 2 bases from V and 8 bases from J; junction bases left unmatched: 8. DNA of the CDR3: TGTGCCAGCAGTGAATCGGGGGGGAGTACCCATGAGCAGTTCTTC. Its translation: CASSESGGSTHEQFF.

This clone appeared once. The genes are TRBV5-1 and TRBJ2-6; 8 positions agree with TRBD1. The length of the CDR3 is 18 residues. V gave up 4 bases and J gave up 4 bases; unmatched junction bases: 13. Germline V gene sequence: CDR1 SGHRS, CDR2 YFSETQ. DNA for the CDR3: TGCGCCAGCAGCACCGCATGGACAGGGTCCTCGGGGGCCAACGTCCTGACTTTC. This sequence encodes CASSTAWTGSSGANVLTF.

Remarks on this clone: The junction departs from the called germline gene at one end, perhaps through a read error. The chain recombines TRBV9 with TRBJ2-7; TRBD1 agrees at 9 bases. The length of the CDR3 is 15 residues. CDR1 and CDR2 from the germline V gene are SGDLS and YYNGEE. The CDR3 bases are TGTTCCAGCAGCGTGAAGGGACAGGGCCTCTACGAGCAGTACTTC. Amino acid sequence: CSSSVKGQGLYEQYF. The variable domain in full, completed from reference TRBV9 and TRBJ2-7, reads DSGVTQTPKHLITATGQRVTLRCSPRSGDLSVYWYQQSLDQGLQFLIQYYNGEERAKGNILERFSAQQFPDLHSELNLSSLELGDSALYFCSSSVKGQGLYEQYFGPGTRLTVT.

This clone was seen a handful of times. The rearrangement uses TRBV13 and TRBJ1-4; TRBD1 agrees at 12 bases. The CDR3 covers 16 residues. CDR1 PRHDT and CDR2 FYEKMQ come from the germline V gene (reference sequence). Unmatched junction bases numbered 9, after V lost 6 bases and J lost 7 bases. The CDR3 region is CASRYYRDRGREKLFF. In DNA, the CDR3 is TGTGCCAGCAGGTACTACCGGGACAGGGGGCGTGAAAAACTGTTTTTT. The full variable domain, its missing parts supplied by reference TRBV13 and TRBJ1-4, is AAGVIQSPRHLIKEKRETATLKCYPIPRHDTVYWYQQGPGQDPQFLISFYEKMQSDKGSIPDRFSAQQFSDYHSELNMSSLELGDSALYFCASRYYRDRGREKLFFGSGTQLSVL.

This chain uses TRBV9 with TRBJ1-3; tentatively, D is TRBD1 (6 bases). V dropped 0 bases and J dropped 4 bases, with 8 bases sitting between them. There are 14 residues in the CDR3. CDR1 and CDR2 (germline): SGDLS, YYNGEE. CDR3: CASSVGQDGNTIYF. The CDR3 DNA sequence: TGTGCCAGCAGCGTAGGACAGGACGGAAACACCATATATTTT.

Worth noting for this clone: Germline and junction disagree at one end, which may indicate a read error. CDR3: CSSNWDLNTEAFF. DNA of the CDR3: TGTTCCAGCAACTGGGACTTGAACACTGAAGCTTTCTTT. The J gene is TRBJ1-1, the V gene TRBV7-9, with D perhaps TRBD1 (5 bases). CDR1 is SEHNR, CDR2 FQNEAQ, per germline (reference sequence). The CDR3 has 13 residues.

V and J are TRBV25-1 and TRBJ2-3; D not certain. This CDR3 spans 12 amino acids. Trimming removed 0 bases from V and 10 bases from J, with 8 bases in between. The germline gives CDR1 MGHDK, CDR2 SYGVNS. Written as DNA, the CDR3 is TGTGCCAGCAGTGAATATAAGAGTGCGCAGTATTTT. It is translated as CASSEYKSAQYF. Drawing the rest from reference TRBV25-1 and TRBJ2-3, the complete variable domain is EADIYQTPRYLVIGTGKKITLECSQTMGHDKMYWYQQDPGMELHLIHYSYGVNSTEKGDLSSESTVSRIRTEHFPLTLESARPSHTSQYLCASSEYKSAQYFGPGTRLTVL.

This clone was seen once. V gene TRBV25-1 combines with J gene TRBJ1-2, with a weak D call TRBD1 (6 bases). CDR3 length: 15 residues. V was pared by 1 base and J by 0 bases, with 9 bases between. Germline V gives CDR1 MGHDK, CDR2 SYGVNS. The CDR3 DNA follows: TGTGCCAGCAGTGAATTAGGGGGAACTAACTATGGCTACACCTTC. Translated, it gives CASSELGGTNYGYTF.

This chain uses TRBV5-1 with TRBJ2-3; D is unresolved. Trimming took 3 bases from V and 5 from J, leaving 4 bases between them. The CDR3 covers 11 residues. Germline values: CDR1 SGHRS, CDR2 YFSETQ. The DNA for the CDR3 is TGCGCCAGCAGCTCTATAGATACGCAGTATTTT. Amino acid sequence: CASSSIDTQYF.

This clone was found once. The chain employs TRBV5-4 and TRBJ2-5; TRBD1 agrees at 12 bases. J was trimmed by 5 bases and V by 4 bases; bases with no gene match: 3. CDR3 size: 14 residues. Germline V gene data show CDR1 as SGHNT and CDR2 as YYREEE (reference sequence). CDR3 sequence reads: CASSRDRGQETQYF. The CDR3 DNA sequence: TGTGCCAGCAGCCGGGACAGGGGGCAGGAGACCCAGTACTTC.

The chain recombines TRBV19 with TRBJ2-6, with 9 bases fitting TRBD1. Unmatched junction bases numbered 9, after V lost 6 bases and J lost 0 bases. This CDR3 has 18 amino acids. The germline gives CDR1 LNHDA, CDR2 SQIVND (reference sequence). CDR3 DNA sequence: TGTGCCAGTAGGAATACAGGGGGCCCTAGCTCTGGGGCCAACGTCCTGACTTTC. This gives the protein CASRNTGGPSSGANVLTF. Complete variable domain (other parts from reference TRBV19 and TRBJ2-6): DGGITQSPKYLFRKEGQNVTLSCEQNLNHDAMYWYRQDPGQGLRLIYYSQIVNDFQKGDIAEGYSVSREKKESFPLTVTSAQKNPTAFYLCASRNTGGPSSGANVLTFGAGSRLTVL.

V usage is TRBV7-9 and J usage is TRBJ2-3, with a possible D match to TRBD2 (7 bases). CDR3 length equals 15 residues. Germline CDR1 reads SEHNR; CDR2 reads FQNEAQ (reference sequence). The germline V and J ends were trimmed by 5 bases and 4 bases, with 16 bases remaining between them. The CDR3 protein is CASSLIAGAPDTQYF. The CDR3 region has the DNA TGTGCCAGCAGCCTAATCGCGGGGGCACCAGATACGCAGTATTTT. The full variable domain, with the rest looked up from reference TRBV7-9 and TRBJ2-3, is DTGVSQNPRHKITKRGQNVTFRCDPISEHNRLYWYRQTLGQGPEFLTYFQNEAQLEKSRLLSDRFSAERPKGSFSTLEIQRTEQGDSAMYLCASSLIAGAPDTQYFGPGTRLTVL.

The chain recombines TRBV7-2 with TRBJ1-2; 10 bases agree with TRBD1. With 5 bases clipped from V and 7 bases from J, the junction kept 7 bases outside the gene matches. The CDR3 has 14 residues. The germline V gene encodes CDR1 SGHTA and CDR2 FQGNSA. CDR3 DNA: TGTGCCAGCAGCGCTCCTGGACAGGGGGGTGGCTACACCTTC. It specifies CASSAPGQGGGYTF.

This clone turned up a few times. This chain uses TRBV27 with TRBJ2-1; TRBD2 matches at 12 bases. J was trimmed by 9 bases and V by 5 bases; bases with no gene match: 11. Germline assignment: CDR1 MNHEY and CDR2 SMNVEV (reference sequence). The CDR3 sequence is 16 residues long. CDR3 residues: CASSTLAGGPRGEQFF. CDR3 coding DNA: TGTGCCAGCAGTACCCTAGCGGGAGGGCCCCGTGGTGAGCAGTTCTTC.

CDR3 DNA: TGTGCCTGGAGGGCAAACTCGGGATCAATGCGGGGCTACACCTTC. Protein product: CAWRANSGSMRGYTF. V is TRBV30 and J is TRBJ1-2; D unresolved. Germline loops: CDR1 GTSNPN, CDR2 SVGIG (reference sequence). The V end lost 3 bases, the J end lost 8 bases, and 22 bases lay between the germline ends. This CDR3 has 15 amino acids.

The rearrangement joins TRBV19 to TRBJ2-5; 9 bases align to TRBD2. CDR1 is LNHDA, CDR2 SQIVND, per germline (reference sequence). The CDR3 loop spans 15 amino acids. After removal of 4 bases from V and 2 bases from J, the junction contained 5 bases not matched to a gene. CDR3 residues: CASSTLAGYQETQYF. CDR3 nucleotide sequence: TGTGCCAGTAGTACCCTAGCGGGGTATCAAGAGACCCAGTACTTC.

V gene TRBV4-1 combines with J gene TRBJ2-1; 9 bases align to TRBD1. CDR1 and CDR2 (germline): MGHRA, YSYEKL. The CDR3 loop spans 16 amino acids. Germline trimming cut 4 bases from V and 5 bases from J; bases unmatched to any gene: 9. The CDR3: CASSPLDRGYDNEQFF. In DNA form, the CDR3 reads TGCGCCAGCAGCCCGTTGGACAGGGGTTATGACAATGAGCAGTTCTTC.

V usage is TRBV2 and J usage is TRBJ2-3, with 8 nucleotides matching TRBD1. J was trimmed by 5 bases and V by 3 bases; bases with no gene match: 19. The CDR3 has 19 amino acids. The germline V gene has CDR1 SNHLY and CDR2 FYNNEI. DNA for the CDR3: TGTGCCAGCAGTGAGTCAGCACTAGGCGGACAGGGCCCGGTAGATACGCAGTATTTT. It translates to CASSESALGGQGPVDTQYF. The full variable domain, rest sourced from reference TRBV2 and TRBJ2-3, is EPEVTQTPSHQVTQMGQEVILRCVPISNHLYFYWYRQILGQKVEFLVSFYNNEISEKSEIFDDQFSVERPDGSNFTLKIRSTKLEDSAMYFCASSESALGGQGPVDTQYFGPGTRLTVL.

This rearrangement joins TRBV7-2 to TRBJ1-6, with 7 bases identical to TRBD1. The CDR3 is 16 amino acids. After removal of 4 bases from V and 8 bases from J, the junction contained 11 bases not matched to a gene. From germline, CDR1 is SGHTA and CDR2 FQGNSA. CDR3 in amino acids: CASSSLPGQRDSPLHF. CDR3 nucleotide sequence: TGTGCCAGCAGCTCGCTACCGGGACAGAGGGATTCACCCCTCCACTTT. Based on the CDR3 plus reference TRBV7-2 and TRBJ1-6, the full variable domain is GAGVSQSPSNKVTEKGKDVELRCDPISGHTALYWYRQSLGQGLEFLIYFQGNSAPDKSGLPSDRFSAERTGGSVSTLTIQRTQQEDSAVYLCASSSLPGQRDSPLHFGNGTRLTVT.

This clone is a singleton in its sample. The J gene is TRBJ2-7, the V gene TRBV5-1; 11 positions match TRBD2. Germline V gene lookup returns CDR1 SGHRS and CDR2 YFSETQ. The CDR3 has 15 amino acids. V dropped 0 bases and J dropped 4; count of bases not matched to a gene: 3. The DNA for the CDR3 is TGCGCCAGCAGCTTGGGACTAGCGGGAATGTACGAGCAGTACTTC. It is translated as CASSLGLAGMYEQYF.